This T cell receptor (beta chain) originates from a study of PD-1 blockade in mismatch repair-deficient tumors. The overall study: Patients had approximately 12 mismatch repair-deficient cancer types, all previously treated and progressing.

The CDR3 covers 14 residues. Trimming took off 0 bases at V and 11 bases at J, with 17 bases between the two ends. Germline V gene sequence: CDR1 SGDLS, CDR2 YYNGEE. Overall study findings and caveats: After pembrolizumab, tumor-resident clones rose rapidly, then generally contracted before radiologic responses.

Every patient had mismatch repair deficiency by PCR or immunohistochemistry. A few pembrolizumab responders had their TCRs sequenced. Libraries were prepared by immunoSEQ multiplex PCR; TCRdb keeps only in-frame clonotypes and omits some of them. The profile covers tens of thousands of clones, with roughly 85% appearing a single time and about 4% taken by the ten largest. Remarks on this clone: Its cognate antigen is unknown.

The starting material was peripheral blood, obtained less than 95 weeks after starting pembrolizumab. This rearrangement joins TRBV9 to TRBJ1-1, with no clear D. This clonotype was sampled from an adult with mismatch repair-deficient cancer. The CDR3 sequence: CASSVEVTDPVAFF. CDR3 bases: TGTGCCAGCAGCGTAGAAGTTACAGACCCCGTTGCTTTCTTT. The variable domain in full, completed from reference TRBV9 and TRBJ1-1, reads DSGVTQTPKHLITATGQRVTLRCSPRSGDLSVYWYQQSLDQGLQFLIQYYNGEERAKGNILERFSAQQFPDLHSELNLSSLELGDSALYFCASSVEVTDPVAFFGQGTRLTVV.